This TCR beta chain came from a study of T cells of healthy individuals. TCRdb fed the 5' RACE reads into MiXCR, producing one record per CDR3 protein. The sample yields approximately 89,000 distinct CDR3 sequences, 4% to 5.5% seen once. V lost 0 bases and J lost 7; bases outside the gene matches: 6. This CDR3 contains 15 residues. This TCR derives from a female donor in good health. The chain employs TRBV12-3 or TRBV12-4 and TRBJ2-1; 7 bases match TRBD2. The CDR3 sequence: CASSLAGGGGNEQFF. The DNA for the CDR3 is TGTGCCAGCAGTTTAGCGGGAGGCGGGGGTAATGAGCAGTTCTTC.